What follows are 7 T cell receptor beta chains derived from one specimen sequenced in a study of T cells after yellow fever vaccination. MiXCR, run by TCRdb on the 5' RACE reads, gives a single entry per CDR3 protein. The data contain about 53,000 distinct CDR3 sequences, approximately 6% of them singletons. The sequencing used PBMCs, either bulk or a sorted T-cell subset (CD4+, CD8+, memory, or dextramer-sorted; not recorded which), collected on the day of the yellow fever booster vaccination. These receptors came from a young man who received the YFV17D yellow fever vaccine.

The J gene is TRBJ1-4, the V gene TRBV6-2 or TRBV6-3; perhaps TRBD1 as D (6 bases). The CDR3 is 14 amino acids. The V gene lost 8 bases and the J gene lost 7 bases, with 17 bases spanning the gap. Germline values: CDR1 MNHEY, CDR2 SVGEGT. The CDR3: CASVQGGRTEKLFF. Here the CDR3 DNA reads TGTGCCAGCGTCCAAGGGGGGAGGACTGAAAAACTGTTTTTT.

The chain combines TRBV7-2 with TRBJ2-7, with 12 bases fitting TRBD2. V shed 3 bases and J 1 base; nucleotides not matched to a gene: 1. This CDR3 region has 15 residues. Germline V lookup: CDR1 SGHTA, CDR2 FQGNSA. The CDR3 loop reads CASSLTSGGSYEQYF. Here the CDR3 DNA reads TGTGCCAGCAGCTTGACTAGCGGGGGTTCCTACGAGCAGTACTTC.

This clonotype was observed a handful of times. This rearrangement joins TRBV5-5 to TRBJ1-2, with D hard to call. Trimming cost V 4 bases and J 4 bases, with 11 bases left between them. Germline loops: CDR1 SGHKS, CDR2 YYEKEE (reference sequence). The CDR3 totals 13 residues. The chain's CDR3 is CASSMDGSYGYTF. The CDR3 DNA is TGTGCCAGCAGCATGGACGGGTCCTATGGCTACACCTTC.

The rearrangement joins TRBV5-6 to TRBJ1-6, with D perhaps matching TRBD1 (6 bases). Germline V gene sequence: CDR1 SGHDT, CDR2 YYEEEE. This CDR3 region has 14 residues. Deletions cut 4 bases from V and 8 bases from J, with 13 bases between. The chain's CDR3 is CASSTGQTDSPLHF. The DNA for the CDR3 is TGTGCCAGCAGCACAGGACAGACGGATTCACCCCTCCACTTT.

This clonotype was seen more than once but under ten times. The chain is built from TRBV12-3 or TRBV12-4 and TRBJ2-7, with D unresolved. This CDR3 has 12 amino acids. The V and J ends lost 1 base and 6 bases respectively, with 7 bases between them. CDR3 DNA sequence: TGTGCCAGCAGTTTAGTCCTCGCCGAGCAGTACTTC. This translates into CASSLVLAEQYF.

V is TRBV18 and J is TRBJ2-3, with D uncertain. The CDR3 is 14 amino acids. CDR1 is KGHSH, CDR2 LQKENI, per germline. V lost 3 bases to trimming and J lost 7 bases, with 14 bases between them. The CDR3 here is CASSPGPRSNTQYF. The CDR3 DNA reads TGTGCCAGCTCACCGGGTCCTAGGTCAAATACGCAGTATTTT.

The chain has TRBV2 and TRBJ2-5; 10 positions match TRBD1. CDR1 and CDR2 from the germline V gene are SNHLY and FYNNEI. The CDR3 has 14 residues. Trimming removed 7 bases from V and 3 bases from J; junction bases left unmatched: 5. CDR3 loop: CASNGQGGEETQYF. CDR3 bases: TGTGCCAGCAACGGACAGGGGGGGGAAGAGACCCAGTACTTC.